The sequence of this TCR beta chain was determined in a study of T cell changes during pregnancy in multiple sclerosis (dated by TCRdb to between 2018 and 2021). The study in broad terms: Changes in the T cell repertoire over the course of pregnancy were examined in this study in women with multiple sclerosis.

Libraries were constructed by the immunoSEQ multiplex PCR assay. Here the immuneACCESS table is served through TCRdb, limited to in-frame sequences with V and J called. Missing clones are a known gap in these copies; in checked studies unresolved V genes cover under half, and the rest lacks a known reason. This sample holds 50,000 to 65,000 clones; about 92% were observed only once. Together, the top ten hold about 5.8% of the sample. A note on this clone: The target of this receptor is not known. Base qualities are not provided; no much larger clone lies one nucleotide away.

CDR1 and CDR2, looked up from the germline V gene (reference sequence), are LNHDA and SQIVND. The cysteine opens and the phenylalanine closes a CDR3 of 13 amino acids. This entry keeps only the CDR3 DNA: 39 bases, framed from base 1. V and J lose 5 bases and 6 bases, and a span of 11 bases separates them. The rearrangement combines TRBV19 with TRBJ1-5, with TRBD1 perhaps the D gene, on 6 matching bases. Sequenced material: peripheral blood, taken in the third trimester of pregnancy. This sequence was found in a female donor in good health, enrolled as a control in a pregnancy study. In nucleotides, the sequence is TGTGCCAGTAGTTCGAGGGGGGGTCAGCCCCAGCATTTT. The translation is CASSSRGGQPQHF.